This TCR beta chain was observed in a study of Graves' ophthalmopathy and Graves' hyperthyroidism. Study findings and constraints: The 13-signature model separated ophthalmopathy from stable hyperthyroidism at almost 90% sensitivity and nearly 83% specificity.

The CDR3 covers 16 residues. V was pared by 4 bases and J by 0 bases, with 7 bases of the junction left unmatched. Per germline, CDR1 MNHNS and CDR2 SASEGT. Amplification from RNA transcripts yielded the TCR beta CDR3 regions. RT-PCR in the first round used HTBI primers; a second-round multiplex PCR followed. TCRdb reprocessed the multiplex PCR reads via MiXCR and lists one record per CDR3 protein. This table has about 380,000 distinct CDR3 sequences, 15% to 17% appearing once. Only a few counts were recorded for this clonotype. Its antigen remains unidentified. The rearrangement links TRBV6-1 to TRBJ2-7; 9 nucleotides line up with TRBD2. Sequenced sample: peripheral blood. The clonotype originates from a woman aged 18-35 years with stable Graves' hyperthyroidism. In DNA, the CDR3 is TGTGCCAGCAGTGGGCTAGCGGGGAGCTACTCCTACGAGCAGTACTTC. It is translated as CASSGLAGSYSYEQYF.